This TCR beta chain was documented in a study of T cell changes during pregnancy in multiple sclerosis. Here immunoSEQ multiplex PCR was the method, and the copy in TCRdb shows in-frame clones only, minus some. The sample contains 90,000 to 120,000 clones, roughly 92% of which appear only once. The germline V gene has CDR1 SGHRS and CDR2 YFSETQ. This CDR3 comprises 15 residues. Unmatched junction bases numbered 4, after V lost 5 bases and J lost 3 bases. The chain carries TRBV5-1 and TRBJ2-1; 11 bases agree with TRBD2. The clonotype comes from a female donor in good health, enrolled as a control in a pregnancy study. Source: peripheral blood, taken in the third trimester of pregnancy. This CDR3 reads CASREGTSGYNEQFF. CDR3 in DNA: TGCGCCAGCAGGGAAGGGACTAGCGGCTACAATGAGCAGTTCTTC.